A few counts support the clone carrying this T cell receptor beta chain. Researchers prepared the TCRbeta library using unique molecular identifiers, the study reports. TCRdb independently ran MiXCR on the PCR reads; one entry per CDR3 protein. The sample has 450,000 to 600,000 distinct CDR3 sequences; approximately 20% are singletons. The sample is drawn from a study of T-cell reconstitution after alpha-beta-depleted transplantation in children. The CDR3 consists of 14 residues. V was pared by 1 base and J by 1 base, with 8 bases between. From germline, CDR1 is SGHRS and CDR2 YFSETQ. This specimen was PBMCs from the stem cell graft donor, taken from the stem cell graft. The TCR comes from a human donor who donated a stem cell graft to a child with acute lymphoblastic leukemia. The chain has TRBV5-1 and TRBJ1-1; D not certain. The DNA for the CDR3 is TGCGCCAGCAGCTTGACGGATTCGAACACTGAAGCTTTCTTT. It codes for CASSLTDSNTEAFF.